Listed below are T cell receptor beta chains from one sample, sequenced in a study of blood T cell repertoires in COVID-19. Profiled with immunoSEQ multiplex PCR; TCRdb holds only in-frame clones, not every one. Found here are about 160,000 clones, 85% to 90% of them singletons; the top ten hold 6.6%. The specimen sequenced was PBMCs or T cells enriched from blood (not recorded which). The receptors derive from a woman between 45 and 60 years old who had recovered from COVID-19. The CDR3 runs from the conserved cysteine through the conserved F or W. The D gene is left open where the match is weak. Where a row states a size, it is once, few, many or the class of an expanded clone; other rows omit it.

v_gene: TRBV6-5
d_gene: -
abundance: -
j_gene: TRBJ1-1
CDR3aa: CASSGQMNTEAFF
CDR3nt: TGTGCCAGCAGCGGACAGATGAACACTGAAGCTTTCTTT

v_gene: TRBV7-2
d_gene: -
abundance: once
j_gene: TRBJ1-6
CDR3aa: CASSPRLIDSPLHF
CDR3nt: TGTGCCAGCAGCCCCAGGTTAATTGATTCACCCCTCCACTTT

v_gene: TRBV30
d_gene: TRBD2
abundance: few
j_gene: TRBJ2-7
CDR3aa: CAWSGIAGAPGEQYF
CDR3nt: TGTGCCTGGAGTGGGATAGCGGGGGCCCCGGGGGAGCAGTACTTC

v_gene: TRBV7-6
d_gene: -
abundance: -
j_gene: TRBJ1-1
CDR3aa: CASSLDRATEAFF
CDR3nt: TGTGCCAGCAGCTTAGACAGGGCCACTGAAGCTTTCTTT

v_gene: TRBV5-1
d_gene: -
abundance: -
j_gene: TRBJ1-1
CDR3aa: CASSFRGSTEAFF
CDR3nt: TGCGCCAGCAGCTTCCGGGGGAGTACTGAAGCTTTCTTT

v_gene: TRBV9
d_gene: TRBD1
abundance: -
j_gene: TRBJ1-5
CDR3aa: CASSPGQPNQPQHF
CDR3nt: TGTGCCAGCAGCCCGGGACAGCCGAATCAGCCCCAGCATTTT

v_gene: TRBV5-1
d_gene: -
abundance: once
j_gene: TRBJ1-5
CDR3aa: CASSLADGQHQPQHF
CDR3nt: TGCGCCAGCAGCTTGGCCGATGGGCAGCATCAGCCCCAGCATTTT

v_gene: TRBV12-5
d_gene: -
abundance: -
j_gene: TRBJ2-1
CDR3aa: CASGFGQPHNEQFF
CDR3nt: TGTGCTAGTGGTTTTGGACAGCCCCACAATGAGCAGTTCTTC

v_gene: TRBV6-2/TRBV6-3
d_gene: TRBD2
abundance: -
j_gene: TRBJ2-7
CDR3aa: CASSPSYTAGPTYEQYF
CDR3nt: TGTGCCAGCAGCCCCTCCTATACAGCGGGGCCGACCTACGAGCAGTACTTC

v_gene: TRBV30
d_gene: -
abundance: -
j_gene: TRBJ1-2
CDR3aa: CAWSGGNYGYTF
CDR3nt: TGTGCCTGGAGCGGGGGAAACTATGGCTACACCTTC

v_gene: TRBV9
d_gene: TRBD2
abundance: few
j_gene: TRBJ2-3
CDR3aa: CASSVEGWLAGGRDTQYF
CDR3nt: TGTGCCAGCAGCGTAGAAGGATGGCTAGCGGGGGGTAGGGATACGCAGTATTTT

v_gene: TRBV6-6
d_gene: -
abundance: -
j_gene: TRBJ1-2
CDR3aa: CASSYRQGNNYGYTF
CDR3nt: TGTGCCAGCAGTTACCGGCAGGGTAATAACTATGGCTACACCTTC

v_gene: TRBV7-3
d_gene: -
abundance: -
j_gene: TRBJ2-3
CDR3aa: CASSLGPTDTQYF
CDR3nt: TGTGCCAGCAGCCTAGGCCCCACAGATACGCAGTATTTT

v_gene: TRBV14
d_gene: -
abundance: -
j_gene: TRBJ2-1
CDR3aa: CASSQGGTGTYNEQFF
CDR3nt: TGTGCCAGCAGCCAAGGGGGAACAGGAACCTACAATGAGCAGTTCTTC

v_gene: TRBV11-3
d_gene: -
abundance: -
j_gene: TRBJ2-7
CDR3aa: CASSPSSYEQYF
CDR3nt: TGTGCCAGCAGCCCCAGCTCCTACGAGCAGTACTTC

v_gene: TRBV30
d_gene: -
abundance: -
j_gene: TRBJ2-7
CDR3aa: CAWSVQLESEQYF
CDR3nt: TGTGCCTGGAGTGTACAGTTAGAGAGCGAGCAGTACTTC

v_gene: TRBV9
d_gene: TRBD2
abundance: -
j_gene: TRBJ2-1
CDR3aa: CASSGPELAGQNEQFF
CDR3nt: TGTGCCAGCAGCGGTCCCGAGCTAGCGGGGCAAAATGAGCAGTTCTTC

v_gene: TRBV24-1
d_gene: TRBD1
abundance: -
j_gene: TRBJ2-2
CDR3aa: CATRHHGTGLTGELFF
CDR3nt: TGTGCCACCAGGCACCATGGGACAGGTTTAACCGGGGAGCTGTTTTTT

v_gene: TRBV15
d_gene: -
abundance: -
j_gene: TRBJ2-3
CDR3aa: CATSAGGGERTDTQYF
CDR3nt: TGTGCCACCAGCGCTGGAGGCGGCGAGCGCACAGATACGCAGTATTTT

v_gene: TRBV18
d_gene: -
abundance: -
j_gene: TRBJ2-5
CDR3aa: CASSPGTGGTQYF
CDR3nt: TGTGCCAGCTCCCCCGGGACTGGCGGGACCCAGTACTTC

v_gene: TRBV29-1
d_gene: TRBD2
abundance: -
j_gene: TRBJ2-5
CDR3aa: CSVEGGPGTGGETQYF
CDR3nt: TGCAGCGTTGAAGGGGGACCCGGGACGGGGGGAGAGACCCAGTACTTC

v_gene: TRBV7-3
d_gene: -
abundance: -
j_gene: TRBJ2-3
CDR3aa: CASSLPGGTDTQYF
CDR3nt: TGTGCCAGCAGCTTACCCGGGGGCACAGATACGCAGTATTTT

v_gene: TRBV21-1
d_gene: -
abundance: -
j_gene: TRBJ2-7
CDR3aa: CASSKEEDVTYEQYF
CDR3nt: TGTGCCAGCAGCAAAGAGGAGGACGTAACCTACGAGCAGTACTTC

v_gene: TRBV10-1
d_gene: TRBD1
abundance: -
j_gene: TRBJ1-1
CDR3aa: CASSEFGQVMGNTEAFF
CDR3nt: TGCGCCAGCAGTGAGTTTGGACAGGTTATGGGGAACACTGAAGCTTTCTTT

v_gene: TRBV27
d_gene: -
abundance: -
j_gene: TRBJ1-6
CDR3aa: CASSLFGGGSPLHF
CDR3nt: TGTGCCAGCAGTTTATTTGGGGGGGGGTCACCCCTCCACTTT

v_gene: TRBV7-2
d_gene: TRBD2
abundance: -
j_gene: TRBJ2-3
CDR3aa: CASSTRRGGLADTQYF
CDR3nt: TGTGCCAGCAGCACCCGCCGGGGGGGCCTAGCAGATACGCAGTATTTT

v_gene: TRBV7-8
d_gene: TRBD1
abundance: -
j_gene: TRBJ1-3
CDR3aa: CASSLGDSFGNTIYF
CDR3nt: TGTGCCAGCAGCTTAGGGGACAGCTTCGGAAACACCATATATTTT

v_gene: TRBV7-3
d_gene: -
abundance: -
j_gene: TRBJ2-3
CDR3aa: CASSLGGKSDTQYF
CDR3nt: TGTGCCAGCAGCTTAGGGGGGAAGTCAGATACGCAGTATTTT

v_gene: TRBV29-1
d_gene: -
abundance: -
j_gene: TRBJ1-1
CDR3aa: CSVGGGWGTEAFF
CDR3nt: TGCAGCGTTGGCGGGGGCTGGGGCACTGAAGCTTTCTTT

v_gene: TRBV7-3
d_gene: -
abundance: -
j_gene: TRBJ2-2
CDR3aa: CASSYAGLGLHANTGELFF
CDR3nt: TGTGCCAGCAGCTACGCGGGATTAGGACTCCACGCGAACACCGGGGAGCTGTTTTTT

v_gene: TRBV4-3
d_gene: TRBD2
abundance: -
j_gene: TRBJ2-5
CDR3aa: CASSPTPSGGARETQYF
CDR3nt: TGCGCCAGCAGTCCTACCCCTAGCGGGGGGGCCCGAGAGACCCAGTACTTC

v_gene: TRBV15
d_gene: -
abundance: -
j_gene: TRBJ1-6
CDR3aa: CATSSFSNSPLHF
CDR3nt: TGTGCCACCAGCAGTTTCAGTAATTCACCCCTCCACTTT

v_gene: TRBV6-2/TRBV6-3
d_gene: -
abundance: -
j_gene: TRBJ1-5
CDR3aa: CASSYPGNQPQHF
CDR3nt: TGTGCCAGCAGTTACCCGGGTAATCAGCCCCAGCATTTT

v_gene: TRBV7-6
d_gene: -
abundance: -
j_gene: TRBJ2-2
CDR3aa: CASSSRSQGGAGELFF
CDR3nt: TGTGCCAGCAGCTCTAGGAGCCAGGGTGGGGCCGGGGAGCTGTTTTTT

v_gene: TRBV5-4
d_gene: -
abundance: many
j_gene: TRBJ1-2
CDR3aa: CASSLVKGHGYTF
CDR3nt: TGTGCCAGCAGCTTGGTAAAGGGGCATGGCTACACCTTC

v_gene: TRBV5-4
d_gene: TRBD1
abundance: -
j_gene: TRBJ1-2
CDR3aa: CATWTGGSSHYGYTF
CDR3nt: TGTGCCACCTGGACAGGGGGCTCCTCGCACTATGGCTACACCTTC

v_gene: TRBV5-4
d_gene: TRBD1
abundance: once
j_gene: TRBJ2-2
CDR3aa: CASSLAGGNTGELFF
CDR3nt: TGTGCCAGCAGCTTGGCAGGGGGCAACACCGGGGAGCTGTTTTTT

v_gene: TRBV4-1
d_gene: TRBD2
abundance: -
j_gene: TRBJ2-5
CDR3aa: CASSQVYSGGQETQYF
CDR3nt: TGCGCCAGCAGCCAAGTATATAGCGGGGGGCAAGAGACCCAGTACTTC

v_gene: TRBV7-2
d_gene: -
abundance: -
j_gene: TRBJ1-6
CDR3aa: CASSSIWGGGNSPLHF
CDR3nt: TGTGCCAGCAGCTCAATTTGGGGGGGCGGAAATTCACCCCTCCACTTT

v_gene: TRBV5-1
d_gene: -
abundance: -
j_gene: TRBJ1-1
CDR3aa: CASRQGSLMNTEAFF
CDR3nt: TGCGCCAGCAGACAGGGATCGTTAATGAACACTGAAGCTTTCTTT

v_gene: TRBV5-4
d_gene: -
abundance: -
j_gene: TRBJ2-3
CDR3aa: CASSSATGITDTQYF
CDR3nt: TGTGCCAGCAGCTCAGCGACAGGTATCACAGATACGCAGTATTTT

v_gene: TRBV3-1/TRBV3-2
d_gene: -
abundance: -
j_gene: TRBJ1-5
CDR3aa: CASSLRVNSDRPNQPQHF
CDR3nt: TGTGCCAGCAGCCTCCGAGTAAACTCGGACAGACCTAACCAGCCCCAGCATTTT

v_gene: TRBV12-2
d_gene: -
abundance: -
j_gene: TRBJ1-2
CDR3aa: CASRLDAGYRGVYGYTF
CDR3nt: TGTGCAAGTCGCTTAGACGCCGGGTACAGGGGGGTCTATGGCTACACCTTC

v_gene: TRBV7-9
d_gene: -
abundance: once
j_gene: TRBJ2-5
CDR3aa: CASRLQGSRETQYF
CDR3nt: TGTGCCAGCAGGTTACAGGGTTCCCGGGAGACCCAGTACTTC

v_gene: TRBV19
d_gene: -
abundance: -
j_gene: TRBJ1-4
CDR3aa: CASRKLNEKLFF
CDR3nt: TGTGCCAGTAGAAAGCTTAATGAAAAACTGTTTTTT

v_gene: TRBV21-1
d_gene: -
abundance: -
j_gene: TRBJ1-2
CDR3aa: CASSKAQGVDGYTF
CDR3nt: TGTGCCAGCAGCAAGGCCCAGGGGGTGGATGGCTACACCTTC

v_gene: TRBV4-2
d_gene: -
abundance: -
j_gene: TRBJ2-7
CDR3aa: CASSPERGQPYEQYF
CDR3nt: TGTGCCAGCAGCCCGGAACGAGGACAGCCCTACGAGCAGTACTTC

v_gene: TRBV5-6
d_gene: TRBD1
abundance: -
j_gene: TRBJ1-2
CDR3aa: CASSFAGGYGYTF
CDR3nt: TGTGCCAGCAGCTTTGCAGGGGGCTATGGCTACACCTTC

v_gene: TRBV7-2
d_gene: TRBD1
abundance: -
j_gene: TRBJ1-6
CDR3aa: CASSLRSPGQGNSPLHF
CDR3nt: TGTGCCAGCAGCCTACGATCGCCGGGACAGGGTAATTCACCCCTCCACTTT

v_gene: TRBV25-1
d_gene: -
abundance: -
j_gene: TRBJ1-2
CDR3aa: CAAGGRNEGYTF
CDR3nt: TGTGCCGCAGGAGGCCGTAACGAAGGCTACACCTTC

v_gene: TRBV6-5
d_gene: -
abundance: -
j_gene: TRBJ1-6
CDR3aa: CASRAGPGEPLHF
CDR3nt: TGTGCCAGCAGAGCGGGACCCGGAGAACCCCTCCACTTT

v_gene: TRBV4-3
d_gene: -
abundance: -
j_gene: TRBJ1-2
CDR3aa: CASSQGRGHRVNYGYTF
CDR3nt: TGCGCCAGCAGCCAAGGCCGCGGACACAGGGTGAACTATGGCTACACCTTC

v_gene: TRBV11-2
d_gene: -
abundance: -
j_gene: TRBJ2-1
CDR3aa: CASSLSTYNEQFF
CDR3nt: TGTGCCAGCAGCTTGTCGACTTACAATGAGCAGTTCTTC

v_gene: TRBV2
d_gene: -
abundance: -
j_gene: TRBJ1-3
CDR3aa: CASSEVVSGNTIYF
CDR3nt: TGTGCCAGCAGTGAAGTCGTCTCTGGAAACACCATATATTTT

v_gene: TRBV24-1
d_gene: -
abundance: -
j_gene: TRBJ1-2
CDR3aa: CATSGVDSLYGYTF
CDR3nt: TGTGCCACCAGTGGTGTCGACAGCCTCTATGGCTACACCTTC

v_gene: TRBV30
d_gene: -
abundance: -
j_gene: TRBJ2-5
CDR3aa: CAWSQRGETQYF
CDR3nt: TGTGCCTGGAGTCAAAGGGGCGAGACCCAGTACTTC

v_gene: TRBV5-1
d_gene: -
abundance: -
j_gene: TRBJ1-2
CDR3aa: CASSLSSGDYGYTF
CDR3nt: TGCGCCAGCAGCTTGAGTTCAGGGGACTATGGCTACACCTTC

v_gene: TRBV6-5
d_gene: -
abundance: many
j_gene: TRBJ1-3
CDR3aa: CASRVSSSGNTIYF
CDR3nt: TGTGCCAGCAGGGTCTCGAGCTCTGGAAACACCATATATTTT

v_gene: TRBV7-2
d_gene: -
abundance: -
j_gene: TRBJ2-7
CDR3aa: CASSQSTGEQYF
CDR3nt: TGTGCCAGCAGCCAATCGACGGGCGAGCAGTACTTC

v_gene: TRBV18
d_gene: -
abundance: -
j_gene: TRBJ2-7
CDR3aa: CASSPLRSVDEQYF
CDR3nt: TGTGCCAGCTCACCACTCCGGTCGGTGGACGAGCAGTACTTC